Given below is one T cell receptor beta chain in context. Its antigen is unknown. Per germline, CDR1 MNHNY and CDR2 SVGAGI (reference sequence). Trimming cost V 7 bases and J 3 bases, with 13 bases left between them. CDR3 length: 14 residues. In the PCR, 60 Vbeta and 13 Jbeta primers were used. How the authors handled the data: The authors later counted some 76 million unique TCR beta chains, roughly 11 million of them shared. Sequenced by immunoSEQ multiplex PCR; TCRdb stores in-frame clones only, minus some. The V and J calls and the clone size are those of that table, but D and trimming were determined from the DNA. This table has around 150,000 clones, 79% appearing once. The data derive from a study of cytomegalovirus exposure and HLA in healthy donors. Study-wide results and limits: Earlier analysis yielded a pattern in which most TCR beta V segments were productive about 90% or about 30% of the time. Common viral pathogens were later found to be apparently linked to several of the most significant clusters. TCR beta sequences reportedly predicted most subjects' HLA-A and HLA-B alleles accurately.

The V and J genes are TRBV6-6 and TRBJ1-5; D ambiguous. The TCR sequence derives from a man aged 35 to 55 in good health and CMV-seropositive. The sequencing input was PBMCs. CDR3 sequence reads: CASTDGILNQPQHF. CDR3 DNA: TGTGCCAGCACCGACGGGATCCTCAATCAGCCCCAGCATTTT.